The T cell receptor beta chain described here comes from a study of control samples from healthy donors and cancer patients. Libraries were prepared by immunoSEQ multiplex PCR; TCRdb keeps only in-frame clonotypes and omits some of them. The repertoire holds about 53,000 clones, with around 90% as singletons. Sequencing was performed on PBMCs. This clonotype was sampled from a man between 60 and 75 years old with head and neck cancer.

DNA for the CDR3: TGTGCCAGCAGCTTAGTTCCGGGGGGGTCCACAGATACGCAGTATTTT. It is translated as CASSLVPGGSTDTQYF. The V gene is TRBV7-2, the J gene TRBJ2-3, with 8 nucleotides matching TRBD2. Germline V gives CDR1 SGHTA, CDR2 FQGNSA. With 1 base clipped from V and 2 bases from J, the junction kept 5 bases outside the gene matches. This CDR3 is 16 amino acids long.